Sequencing of this T cell receptor beta chain was carried out in a study of identical twins. Study-wide results and caveats: Twins' surplus sharing was weaker for beta out-of-frame sequences.

Template switching (which added a universal primer site) was used, and cDNA carried unique molecular identifiers. One entry per CDR3 protein, called by TCRdb with MiXCR from the 5' RACE reads. The table records roughly 250,000 distinct CDR3 sequences, roughly an eighth of them present only once. V gave up 11 bases and J gave up 7 bases; unmatched junction bases: 7. The CDR3 extends over 13 amino acids. Germline V CDR1 and CDR2: ENHRY, SYGVKD. This clonotype was detected ten times or more. Its specificity is unknown. The clonotype was recovered from a woman aged 18 to 35 in good health. What was sequenced was memory (CD45RO+) T cells sorted from blood. The chain combines TRBV10-3 with TRBJ1-6, with 8 bases identical to TRBD1. As DNA, the CDR3 is TGTGCCGCCAAACAGGGGGTCAATTCACCCCTCCACTTT. This encodes CAAKQGVNSPLHF.